This T cell receptor beta chain is from a study of CD8 T cell repertoires and HIV-1 epitope variants. Across the whole study: Controls included no peptide, Ebola AY9 epitope, and a CMV, EBV, flu pool. Tested: three Gag epitope families, Nef HW9 and YT9. An uncultured baseline aliquot held 1M T cells. General study findings and limits: Beta chains alone show antigen proliferation, not cytokine profile or function.

Of note for this clone: Its target is not known. It is likely a read error, because the conserved phenylalanine at the end of the CDR3 is missing.

Data came from immunoSEQ multiplex PCR; TCRdb stores just in-frame clones and leaves some out. Here the sample spans around 3,600 clones, 65% to 80% being singletons. CDR3 size: 12 residues. Germline V CDR1 and CDR2: SEHNR, FQNEAQ (reference sequence). Sequenced: cultured CD8+ T cells derived from PBMCs. The V gene is TRBV7-9, the J gene TRBJ1-1; D gene unclear. The sequence came from a male donor with HIV. The CDR3 bases are TGTGCCAGCAGCTTAGTCAACACAGAAGCTTTCCTT. Translating gives CASSLVNTEAFL.